This TCR beta chain was found in a study of spatial heterogeneity in lung cancer. Time point: sample taken at primary tumor resection. TCRs were sequenced from unsorted whole RNA of tumor, nontumor lung or PBMC. A total of fewer than 80 untreated early-stage non-small cell lung cancer patients served as donors. On each TCR cDNA molecule, a unique molecular identifier was present. TCRdb recomputed calls from the 5' RACE reads with MiXCR, one row per CDR3 protein. The sample includes about 92,000 distinct CDR3 sequences, approximately 12% of them seen just once. The CDR3 is made up of 13 amino acids. Germline CDR1 reads SQVTM; CDR2 reads ANQGSEA. V was trimmed by 4 bases and J by 5 bases, leaving 14 bases between them.

This clonotype was obtained from a male donor with early-stage non-small cell lung cancer. Sequencing was performed on PBMCs, taken at surgery. The chain employs TRBV29-1 and TRBJ1-1; D uncertain. The CDR3 reads CSVVAMIGTEAFF. The CDR3 DNA sequence: TGCAGCGTTGTTGCTATGATTGGGACTGAAGCTTTCTTT. The variable domain in full, with the rest retrieved from reference TRBV29-1 and TRBJ1-1, is SAVISQKPSRDICQRGTSLTIQCQVDSQVTMMFWYRQQPGQSLTLIATANQGSEATYESGFVIDKFPISRPNLTFSTLTVSNMSPEDSSIYLCSVVAMIGTEAFFGQGTRLTVV.